This T cell receptor (beta chain) was observed in a study of T cell repertoires in cytomegalovirus infection. General observations from the study: Totalled public TCR beta family frequency picked out people who carried CMV plus the relevant HLA.

This clonotype was seen at least ten times. Its target is not known. The V and J ends lost 4 bases and 6 bases, in that order; junction bases with no gene match: 10. Germline CDR1 and CDR2: SEHNR and FQNEAQ (reference sequence). This CDR3 is built from 16 residues. TCRdb reprocessed the reads via MiXCR and lists one record per CDR3 protein. The sample gives some 310,000 distinct CDR3 sequences, around a quarter of which show up once; less than 15% is in the top ten. This TCR derives from a human donor in good health (CMV status not recorded). Some clones in this sample may be carry-over from other donors' samples. Material: cultured PBMCs, obtained from culture after CMV antigen stimulation. V and J are TRBV7-9 and TRBJ2-1; 9 bases match TRBD2. This CDR3 reads CASSWTGTSTLNEQFF. The CDR3 nucleotides read TGTGCCAGCAGCTGGACCGGGACTAGCACCCTCAATGAGCAGTTCTTC.